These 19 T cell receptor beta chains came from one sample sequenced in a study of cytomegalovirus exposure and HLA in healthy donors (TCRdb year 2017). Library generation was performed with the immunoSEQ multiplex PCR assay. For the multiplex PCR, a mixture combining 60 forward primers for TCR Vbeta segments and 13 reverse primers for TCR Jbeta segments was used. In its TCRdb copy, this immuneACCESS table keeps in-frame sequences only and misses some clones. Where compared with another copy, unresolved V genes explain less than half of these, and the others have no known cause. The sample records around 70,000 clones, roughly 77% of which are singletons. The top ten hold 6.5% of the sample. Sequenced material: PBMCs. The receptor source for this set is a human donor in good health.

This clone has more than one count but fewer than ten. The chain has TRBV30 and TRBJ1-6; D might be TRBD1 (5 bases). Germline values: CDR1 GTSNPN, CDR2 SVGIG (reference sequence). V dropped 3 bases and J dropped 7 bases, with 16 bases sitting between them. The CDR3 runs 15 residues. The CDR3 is CAWREQVGPNSPLHF. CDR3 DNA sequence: TGTGCCTGGAGGGAACAGGTGGGGCCAAATTCACCCCTCCACTTT. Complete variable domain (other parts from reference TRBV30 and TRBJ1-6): SQTIHQWPATLVQPVGSPLSLECTVEGTSNPNLYWYRQAAGRGLQLLFYSVGIGQISSEVPQNLSASRPQDRQFILSSKKLLLSDSGFYLCAWREQVGPNSPLHFGNGTRLTVT.

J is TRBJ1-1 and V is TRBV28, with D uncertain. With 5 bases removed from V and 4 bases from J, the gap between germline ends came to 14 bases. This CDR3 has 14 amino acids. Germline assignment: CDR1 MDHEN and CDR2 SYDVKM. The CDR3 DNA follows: TGTGCCAGCAGTCCCGCCCTAGATACCACTGAAGCTTTCTTT. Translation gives CASSPALDTTEAFF.

The CDR3 is CASSLGDRGRMGNQPQHF. The CDR3 DNA sequence: TGTGCCAGCAGCTTAGGGGACAGGGGGCGAATGGGCAATCAGCCCCAGCATTTT. The chain recombines TRBV7-6 with TRBJ1-5, with TRBD1 matching 12 bases. Per germline, CDR1 SGHVS and CDR2 FNYEAQ. V shed 1 base and J 2 bases; nucleotides not matched to a gene: 6. The CDR3 contains 18 residues.

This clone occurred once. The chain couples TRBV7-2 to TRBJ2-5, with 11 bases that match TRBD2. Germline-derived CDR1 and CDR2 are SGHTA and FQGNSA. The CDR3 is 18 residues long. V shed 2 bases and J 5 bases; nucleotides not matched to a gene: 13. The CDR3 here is CASSLLPVAGGLYETQYF. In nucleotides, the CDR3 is TGTGCCAGCAGCTTACTTCCTGTAGCGGGGGGGCTCTACGAGACCCAGTACTTC.

CDR3 amino acids: CASSELRGGTDTQYF. As DNA, the CDR3 is TGTGCCAGCAGTGAATTGCGGGGGGGCACAGATACGCAGTATTTT. The chain uses TRBV2 and TRBJ2-3, with 8 bases aligning to TRBD2. V lost 2 bases, J lost 1 base, and 2 bases stayed unmatched. The CDR3 sequence is 15 residues long. Germline loops: CDR1 SNHLY, CDR2 FYNNEI.

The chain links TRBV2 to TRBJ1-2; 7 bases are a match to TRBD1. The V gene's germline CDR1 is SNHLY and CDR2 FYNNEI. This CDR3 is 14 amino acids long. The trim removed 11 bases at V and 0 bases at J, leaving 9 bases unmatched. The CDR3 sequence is CAFTAGTANYGYTF. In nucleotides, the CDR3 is TGTGCCTTTACCGCCGGGACAGCTAACTATGGCTACACCTTC.

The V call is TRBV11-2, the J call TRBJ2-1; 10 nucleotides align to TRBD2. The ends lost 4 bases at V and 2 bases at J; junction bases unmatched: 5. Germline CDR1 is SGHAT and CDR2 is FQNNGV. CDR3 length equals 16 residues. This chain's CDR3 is CASSSVAGGPYNEQFF. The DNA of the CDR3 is TGTGCCAGCAGCTCAGTAGCGGGGGGCCCCTACAATGAGCAGTTCTTC.

The chain's CDR3 is CASSEPGTGSNYGYTF. The CDR3 DNA reads as TGTGCCAGCAGTGAACCCGGGACAGGGAGTAACTATGGCTACACCTTC. V is TRBV25-1 and J is TRBJ1-2; 9 bases are shared with TRBD1. This CDR3 has 16 residues. The germline V gene has CDR1 MGHDK and CDR2 SYGVNS. The junction had 5 bases not matched to a gene; V was cut back by 2 bases and J by 1 base.

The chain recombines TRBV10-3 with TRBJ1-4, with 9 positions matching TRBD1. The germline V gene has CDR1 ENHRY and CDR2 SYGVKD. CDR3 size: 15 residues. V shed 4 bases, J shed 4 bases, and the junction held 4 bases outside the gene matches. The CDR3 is CAISAGQGINEKLFF. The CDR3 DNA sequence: TGTGCCATCAGTGCTGGACAGGGGATTAATGAAAAACTGTTTTTT.

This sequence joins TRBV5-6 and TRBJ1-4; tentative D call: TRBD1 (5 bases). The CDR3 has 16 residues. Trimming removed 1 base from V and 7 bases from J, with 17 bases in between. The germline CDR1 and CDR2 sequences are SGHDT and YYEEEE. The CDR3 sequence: CASSLLLEQVVEKLFF. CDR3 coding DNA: TGTGCCAGCAGCTTGTTATTAGAACAGGTCGTTGAAAAACTGTTTTTT.

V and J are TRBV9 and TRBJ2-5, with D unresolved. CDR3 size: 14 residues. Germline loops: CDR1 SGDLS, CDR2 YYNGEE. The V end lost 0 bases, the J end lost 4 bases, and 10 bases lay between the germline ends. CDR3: CASSVVTPRETQYF. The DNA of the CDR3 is TGTGCCAGCAGCGTAGTGACTCCACGAGAGACCCAGTACTTC. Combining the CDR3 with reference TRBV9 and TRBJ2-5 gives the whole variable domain DSGVTQTPKHLITATGQRVTLRCSPRSGDLSVYWYQQSLDQGLQFLIQYYNGEERAKGNILERFSAQQFPDLHSELNLSSLELGDSALYFCASSVVTPRETQYFGPGTRLLVL.

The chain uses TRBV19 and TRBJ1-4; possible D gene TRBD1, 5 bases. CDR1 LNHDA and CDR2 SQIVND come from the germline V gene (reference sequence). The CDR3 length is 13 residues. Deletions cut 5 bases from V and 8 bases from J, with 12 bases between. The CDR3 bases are TGTGCCAGTAGTCCCAGGGTGAGCGAAAAACTGTTTTTT. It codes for CASSPRVSEKLFF.

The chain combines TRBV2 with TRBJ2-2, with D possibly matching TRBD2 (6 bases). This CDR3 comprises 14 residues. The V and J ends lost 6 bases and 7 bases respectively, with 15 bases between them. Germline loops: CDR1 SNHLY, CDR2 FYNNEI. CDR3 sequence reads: CASRGLRGGGELFF. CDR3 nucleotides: TGTGCCAGCAGGGGACTGAGGGGCGGCGGGGAGCTGTTTTTT.

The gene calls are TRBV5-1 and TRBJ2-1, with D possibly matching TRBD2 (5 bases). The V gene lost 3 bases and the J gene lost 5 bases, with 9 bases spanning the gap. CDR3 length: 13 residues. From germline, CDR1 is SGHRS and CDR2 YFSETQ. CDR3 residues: CASSSEGDNEQFF. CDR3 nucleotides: TGCGCCAGCAGCTCAGAGGGTGACAATGAGCAGTTCTTC. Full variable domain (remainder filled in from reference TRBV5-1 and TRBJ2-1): KAGVTQTPRYLIKTRGQQVTLSCSPISGHRSVSWYQQTPGQGLQFLFEYFSETQRNKGNFPGRFSGRQFSNSRSEMNVSTLELGDSALYLCASSSEGDNEQFFGPGTRLTVL.

DNA for the CDR3: TGTGCCAGCAGCCCCCCGGGGGGCAAAAACATTCAGTACTTC. Encoded protein: CASSPPGGKNIQYF. The chain couples TRBV7-9 to TRBJ2-4, with 7 bases lining up with TRBD2. V shed 5 bases, J shed 3 bases, and the junction held 4 bases outside the gene matches. CDR3 length: 14 amino acids. The germline V gene has CDR1 SEHNR and CDR2 FQNEAQ (reference sequence).

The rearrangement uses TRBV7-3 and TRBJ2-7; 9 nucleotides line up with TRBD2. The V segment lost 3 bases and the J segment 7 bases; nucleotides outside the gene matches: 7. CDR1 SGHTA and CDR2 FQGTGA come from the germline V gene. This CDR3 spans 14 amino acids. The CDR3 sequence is CASSFDARGGEQYF. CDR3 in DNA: TGTGCCAGCAGCTTTGACGCGCGGGGGGGGGAGCAGTACTTC. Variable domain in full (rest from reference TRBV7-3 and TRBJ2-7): GAGVSQTPSNKVTEKGKYVELRCDPISGHTALYWYRQSLGQGPEFLIYFQGTGAADDSGLPNDRFFAVRPEGSVSTLKIQRTERGDSAVYLCASSFDARGGEQYFGPGTRLTVT.

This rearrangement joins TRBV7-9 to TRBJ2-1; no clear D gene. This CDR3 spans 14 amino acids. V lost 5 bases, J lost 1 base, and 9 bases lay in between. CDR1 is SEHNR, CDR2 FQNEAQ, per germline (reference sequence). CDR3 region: CASSLTLSYNEQFF. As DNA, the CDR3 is TGTGCCAGCAGCCTCACGCTATCCTACAATGAGCAGTTCTTC.

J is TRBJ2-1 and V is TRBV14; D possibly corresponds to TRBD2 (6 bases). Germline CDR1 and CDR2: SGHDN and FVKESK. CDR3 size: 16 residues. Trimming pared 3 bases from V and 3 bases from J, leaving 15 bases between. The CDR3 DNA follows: TGTGCCAGCAGCCAGGCCGCGGGACTTCACTACAATGAGCAGTTCTTC. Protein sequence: CASSQAAGLHYNEQFF. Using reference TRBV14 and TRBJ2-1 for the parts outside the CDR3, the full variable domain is EAGVTQFPSHSVIEKGQTVTLRCDPISGHDNLYWYRRVMGKEIKFLLHFVKESKQDESGMPNNRFLAERTGGTYSTLKVQPAELEDSGVYFCASSQAAGLHYNEQFFGPGTRLTVL.

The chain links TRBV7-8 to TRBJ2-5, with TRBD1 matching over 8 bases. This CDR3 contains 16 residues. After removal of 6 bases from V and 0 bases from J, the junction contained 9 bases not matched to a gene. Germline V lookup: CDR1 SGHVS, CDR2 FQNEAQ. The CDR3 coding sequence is TGTGCCAGCAGGGGGGACAGGTTCTCGTACCAAGAGACCCAGTACTTC. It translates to CASRGDRFSYQETQYF.